A selection of T cell receptor beta chains follows, all from one sample in a study of blood T cell repertoires in COVID-19. Method: immunoSEQ multiplex PCR; TCRdb's copy keeps in-frame clones and lacks some. The profile shows approximately 390,000 clones, roughly 86% of them singletons. Sequencing was carried out using PBMCs or T cells enriched from blood (not recorded which). The receptors here all came from a woman aged 40 to 55 with acute COVID-19. The CDR3 runs from the conserved cysteine through the conserved F or W. A D gene is named only where the DNA matches it firmly. Clone size is given for some rows only: seen once, a few or many times, or a class if the clone is expanded.

j_call	d_call	v_call	clone_size	cdr3_nt	cdr3_aa
TRBJ2-1	TRBD1	TRBV5-5	NA	TGTGCCAGCAGCGCAACAGGGGGACTGGGGAATGAGCAGTTCTTC	CASSATGGLGNEQFF
TRBJ1-2	TRBD1	TRBV6-5	NA	TGTGCCAGCAGCAAGGACAGGACTAACTATGGCTACACCTTC	CASSKDRTNYGYTF
TRBJ2-6	TRBD1	TRBV3-1/TRBV3-2	NA	TGTGCCAGCAGCCGAAGGACAGGATCCTCTGGGGCCAACGTCCTGACTTTC	CASSRRTGSSGANVLTF
TRBJ2-2	TRBD2	TRBV19	NA	TGTGCCAGTAGTACACCGGGGGGGCGGAACACCGGGGAGCTGTTTTTT	CASSTPGGRNTGELFF
TRBJ2-7	TRBD1	TRBV7-9	NA	TGTGCCAGCAGCAGGACAGGGGGCGAGCAGTACTTC	CASSRTGGEQYF
TRBJ2-5	TRBD2	TRBV27	NA	TGTGCCAGCAGTTCCTTGACAGCCGGGAGGCAAGAGACCCAGTACTTC	CASSSLTAGRQETQYF
TRBJ2-1	TRBD2	TRBV3-1/TRBV3-2	NA	TGTGCCAGCAGCCGGACTAGCGGGGGGGTTGAGCAGTTCTTC	CASSRTSGGVEQFF
TRBJ2-7	NA	TRBV6-1	once	TGTGCCAGCAGTGAATTGTTCGGGCAGGGGCCCTACGAGCAGTACTTC	CASSELFGQGPYEQYF
TRBJ1-2	TRBD1	TRBV9	NA	TGTGCCAGCAGCCCACGGGCAGGGGGTGACTATGGCTACACCTTC	CASSPRAGGDYGYTF
TRBJ2-5	NA	TRBV9	few	TGTGCCAGCAGCGTCTCTATCCAAGAGACCCAGTACTTC	CASSVSIQETQYF
TRBJ1-6	NA	TRBV27	few	TGTGCCAGCAGTCGGGGGGCCCTTTCTAATTCACCCCTCCACTTT	CASSRGALSNSPLHF
TRBJ1-2	TRBD1	TRBV6-5	NA	TGTGCCAGCAGCCGGGACAGGGGGGCCTATGGCTACACCTTC	CASSRDRGAYGYTF
TRBJ2-2	TRBD2	TRBV5-4	once	TGTGCCAGCAGCTTTGGCGGGGGAGGCATACCCGGGGAGCTGTTTTTT	CASSFGGGGIPGELFF
TRBJ2-7	TRBD1	TRBV5-1	NA	TGCGCCAGCAGAGAGGACAGGGTTGTGTACGAGCAGTACTTC	CASREDRVVYEQYF
TRBJ2-7	TRBD2	TRBV3-1/TRBV3-2	NA	TGTGCCAGCAGCCGAGCTAGCGGGGGCCCACCCTACGAGCAGTACTTC	CASSRASGGPPYEQYF
TRBJ1-2	TRBD1	TRBV5-4	NA	TGTGCCAGCAGCCTGACAGGGGAGGTGCATGGCTACACCTTC	CASSLTGEVHGYTF
TRBJ1-1	NA	TRBV6-6	NA	TGTGCCAGCAGCCGTCAGGACAGGAACACTGAAGCTTTCTTT	CASSRQDRNTEAFF
TRBJ2-5	NA	TRBV18	NA	TGTGCCAGCTCACCAGCGGGCCACACAGAGACCCAGTACTTC	CASSPAGHTETQYF
TRBJ2-1	TRBD2	TRBV6-5	NA	TGTGCCAGCAGTTGGAACTTAGCGGGGGGAAACAATGAGCAGTTCTTC	CASSWNLAGGNNEQFF
TRBJ1-2	NA	TRBV15	NA	TGTGCCACCAGCAAAGACAGTTCCCCTAACTATGGCTACACCTTC	CATSKDSSPNYGYTF
TRBJ1-2	NA	TRBV6-1	NA	TGTGCCAGCAGGCCGGACTATGGCTACACCTTC	CASRPDYGYTF
TRBJ1-4	NA	TRBV19	NA	TGTGCCAGTAGTATTAGGACACGTGAAATTCTAACTAATGAAAAACTGTTTTTT	CASSIRTREILTNEKLFF
TRBJ2-3	NA	TRBV30	NA	TGTGCCTGGAGTGTAGGGGTAGCCCGGTCGGATACGCAGTATTTT	CAWSVGVARSDTQYF
TRBJ1-4	TRBD1	TRBV15	NA	TGTGCCACCAGCAGGGACAGGACCGGGACACAGGAAAAACTGTTTTTT	CATSRDRTGTQEKLFF
TRBJ1-6	NA	TRBV5-1	NA	TGCGCCAGCAGCTTGGATGGAGATTGGAATTCACCCCTCCACTTT	CASSLDGDWNSPLHF
TRBJ2-2	TRBD2	TRBV19	NA	TGTGCCAGTAGTATGCGGGGGGTGAACACCGGGGAGCTGTTTTTT	CASSMRGVNTGELFF
TRBJ1-6	NA	TRBV5-5	NA	TGTGCCAGCAGCTTGGTTATAGATCCTGCGGTTCTTTCGGATTCACCCCTCCACTTT	CASSLVIDPAVLSDSPLHF
TRBJ1-2	TRBD1	TRBV3-1/TRBV3-2	NA	TGTGCCAGCAGCCAAGATGGTGGCAGGGGGTCCTATGGCTACACCTTC	CASSQDGGRGSYGYTF
TRBJ2-3	NA	TRBV5-1	NA	TGCGCCAGCAGCTTGGAGGGGGGCACAGATACGCAGTATTTT	CASSLEGGTDTQYF
TRBJ2-2	TRBD2	TRBV18	NA	TGTGCCAGCTCACCTCGGCTAGCGGGGGGCTCGAACACCGGGGAGCTGTTTTTT	CASSPRLAGGSNTGELFF
TRBJ1-5	NA	TRBV19	once	TGTGCCAGTACCACATCCCGGGACTCAAATCAGCCCCAGCATTTT	CASTTSRDSNQPQHF
TRBJ2-7	NA	TRBV6-1	NA	TGTGCCAGCAGTGAGGACAGCGTATACTACGAGCAGTACTTC	CASSEDSVYYEQYF
TRBJ1-2	TRBD1	TRBV5-1	few	TGCGCCAGCAGCCAACAGGGGACTAACTATGGCTACACCTTC	CASSQQGTNYGYTF
TRBJ2-7	NA	TRBV7-9	NA	TGTGCCAGCAGCTTAGGACGCGGCAGAACCTACGAGCAGTACTTC	CASSLGRGRTYEQYF
TRBJ2-2	NA	TRBV7-9	NA	TGTGCCAGCAGCTCAGACCAGCGCGACACCGGGGAGCTGTTTTTT	CASSSDQRDTGELFF
TRBJ2-3	TRBD2	TRBV2	NA	TGTGCCAGCAGTGTGGGGACTAGTTTGACAGATACGCAGTATTTT	CASSVGTSLTDTQYF
TRBJ2-2	TRBD2	TRBV7-8	once	TGTGCCAGCAGCTTATCTAGCGGGGTGAACACCGGGGAGCTGTTTTTT	CASSLSSGVNTGELFF
TRBJ2-1	NA	TRBV9	few	TGTGCCAGCAGCGTACGAGGGGGACCATACAATGAGCAGTTCTTC	CASSVRGGPYNEQFF
TRBJ1-4	NA	TRBV30	NA	TGTGCCTGGAGTCGGTCAGGCGGGAATGAAAAACTGTTTTTT	CAWSRSGGNEKLFF
TRBJ1-5	NA	TRBV2	NA	TGTGCCAGCAGTGATGGGGGGATAGGCAATCAGCCCCAGCATTTT	CASSDGGIGNQPQHF